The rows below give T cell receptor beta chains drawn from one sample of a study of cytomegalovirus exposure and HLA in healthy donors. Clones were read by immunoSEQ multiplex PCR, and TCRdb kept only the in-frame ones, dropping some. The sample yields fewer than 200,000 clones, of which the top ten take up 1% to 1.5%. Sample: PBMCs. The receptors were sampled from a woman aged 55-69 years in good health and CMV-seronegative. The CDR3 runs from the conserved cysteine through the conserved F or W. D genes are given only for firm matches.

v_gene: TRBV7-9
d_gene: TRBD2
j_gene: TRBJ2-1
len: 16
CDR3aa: CASSLWGLVSDNEQFF
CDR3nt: TGTGCCAGCAGCTTATGGGGACTAGTCAGCGACAATGAGCAGTTCTTC

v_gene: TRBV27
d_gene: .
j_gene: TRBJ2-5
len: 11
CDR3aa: CASVEGGSQYF
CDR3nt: TGTGCCAGCGTGGAAGGCGGATCCCAGTACTTC

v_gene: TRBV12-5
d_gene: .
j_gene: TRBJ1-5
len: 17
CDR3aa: CASGLVSNRYSNQPQHF
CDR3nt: TGTGCTAGTGGTTTGGTATCCAACCGGTATAGCAATCAGCCCCAGCATTTT

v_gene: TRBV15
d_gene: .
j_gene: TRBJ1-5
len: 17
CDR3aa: CATSRINGGRANQPQHF
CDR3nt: TGTGCCACCAGCAGAATCAATGGGGGCCGGGCGAATCAGCCCCAGCATTTT

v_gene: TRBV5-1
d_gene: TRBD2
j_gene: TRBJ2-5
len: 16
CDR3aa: CASSLASTGRGETQYF
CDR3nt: TGCGCCAGCAGCTTGGCCTCCACCGGGAGGGGAGAGACCCAGTACTTC

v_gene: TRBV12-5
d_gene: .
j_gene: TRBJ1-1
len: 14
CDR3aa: CASGTETPSTEAFF
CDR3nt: TGTGCTAGTGGTACGGAGACCCCCAGCACTGAAGCTTTCTTT

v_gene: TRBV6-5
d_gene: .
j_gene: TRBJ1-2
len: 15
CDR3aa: CASSSPREGGNGYTF
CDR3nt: TGTGCCAGCAGTTCCCCCCGGGAGGGAGGGAATGGCTACACCTTC

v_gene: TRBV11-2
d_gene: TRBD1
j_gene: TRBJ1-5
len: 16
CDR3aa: CASSLVGGQGSQPQHF
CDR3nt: TGTGCCAGCAGCTTAGTAGGGGGACAGGGTAGTCAGCCCCAGCATTTT

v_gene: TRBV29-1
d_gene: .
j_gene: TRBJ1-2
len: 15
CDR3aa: CSVHLDSEPNYGYTF
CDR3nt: TGCAGCGTCCACCTGGACAGTGAGCCTAACTATGGCTACACCTTC

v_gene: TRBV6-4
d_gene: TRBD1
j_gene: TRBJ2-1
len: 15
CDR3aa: CASSASSGQANEQFF
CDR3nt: TGTGCCAGCAGTGCCTCCTCGGGACAGGCCAATGAGCAGTTCTTC

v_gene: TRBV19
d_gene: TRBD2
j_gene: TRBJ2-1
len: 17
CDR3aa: CASKGLADASSYNEQFF
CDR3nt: TGTGCCAGTAAGGGACTAGCAGACGCTAGCTCCTACAATGAGCAGTTCTTC

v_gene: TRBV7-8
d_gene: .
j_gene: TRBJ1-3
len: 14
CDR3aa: CASSQRISGNTIYF
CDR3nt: TGTGCCAGCAGCCAGCGTATCTCTGGAAACACCATATATTTT

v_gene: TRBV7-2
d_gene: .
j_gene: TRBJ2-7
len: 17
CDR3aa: CASSVLGGPSAPYEQYF
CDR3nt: TGTGCCAGCAGTGTGCTGGGGGGGCCCTCCGCCCCCTACGAGCAGTACTTC

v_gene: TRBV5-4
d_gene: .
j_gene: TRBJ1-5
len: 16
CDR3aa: CASSLGGAGGNQPQHF
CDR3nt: TGTGCCAGCAGCTTGGGTGGGGCAGGGGGCAATCAGCCCCAGCATTTT

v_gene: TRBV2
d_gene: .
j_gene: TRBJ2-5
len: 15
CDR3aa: CASSVLEGAQETQYF
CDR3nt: TGTGCCAGCAGTGTATTGGAGGGGGCCCAAGAGACCCAGTACTTC

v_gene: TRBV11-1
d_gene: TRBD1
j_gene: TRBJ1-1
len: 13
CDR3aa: CASSSAGTGRAFF
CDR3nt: TGTGCCAGCAGCTCAGCCGGGACAGGGAGAGCTTTCTTT

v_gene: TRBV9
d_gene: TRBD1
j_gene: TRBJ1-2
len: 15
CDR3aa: CASSVEGGQGNGYTF
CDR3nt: TGTGCCAGCAGCGTAGAGGGGGGACAGGGAAATGGCTACACCTTC

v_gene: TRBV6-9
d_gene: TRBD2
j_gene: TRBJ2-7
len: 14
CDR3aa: CASTSGRGASEQYF
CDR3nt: TGTGCCAGCACTTCAGGGCGGGGGGCGTCCGAGCAGTACTTC

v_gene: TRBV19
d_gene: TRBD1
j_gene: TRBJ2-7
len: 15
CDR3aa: CASSIDRDPLYEQYF
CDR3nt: TGTGCCAGTAGTATCGACAGGGACCCGCTCTACGAGCAGTACTTC

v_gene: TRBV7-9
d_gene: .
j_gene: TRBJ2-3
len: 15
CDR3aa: CASSLGGGRTDTQYF
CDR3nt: TGTGCCAGCAGCCTAGGGGGAGGACGCACAGATACGCAGTATTTT

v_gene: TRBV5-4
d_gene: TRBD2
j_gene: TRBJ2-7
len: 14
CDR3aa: CASSLSGSPYEQYF
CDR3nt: TGTGCCAGCAGCCTTAGCGGGAGTCCCTACGAGCAGTACTTC

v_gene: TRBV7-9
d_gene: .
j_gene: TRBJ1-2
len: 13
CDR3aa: CASSLPKSYGYTF
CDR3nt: TGTGCCAGCAGTCTACCAAAGTCTTATGGCTACACCTTC

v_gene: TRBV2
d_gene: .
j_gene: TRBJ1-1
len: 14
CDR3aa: CASRKEGLNTEAFF
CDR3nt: TGTGCCAGCAGGAAGGAGGGACTGAACACTGAAGCTTTCTTT

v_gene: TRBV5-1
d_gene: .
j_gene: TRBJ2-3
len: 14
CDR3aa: CASSERQSSDTQYF
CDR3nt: TGCGCCAGCAGCGAACGACAGTCTTCGGATACGCAGTATTTT

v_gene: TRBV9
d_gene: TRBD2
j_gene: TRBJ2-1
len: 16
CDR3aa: CASSVGRGSSYNEQFF
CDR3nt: TGTGCCAGCAGCGTGGGGCGCGGGAGCTCCTACAATGAGCAGTTCTTC

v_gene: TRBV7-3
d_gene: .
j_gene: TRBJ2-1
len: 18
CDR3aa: CASSFRLTLTGAYNEQFF
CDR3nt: TGTGCCAGCAGCTTCCGTTTAACCCTAACGGGAGCCTACAATGAGCAGTTCTTC

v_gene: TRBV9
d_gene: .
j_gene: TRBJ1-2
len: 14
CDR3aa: CASSVGSTVYGYTF
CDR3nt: TGTGCCAGCAGCGTAGGTTCGACAGTCTATGGCTACACCTTC

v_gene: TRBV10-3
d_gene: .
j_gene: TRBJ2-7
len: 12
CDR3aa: CASMGRTYEQYF
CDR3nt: TGTGCCTCGATGGGGCGGACCTACGAGCAGTACTTC

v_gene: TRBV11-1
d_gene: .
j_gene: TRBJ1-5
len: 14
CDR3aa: CASSFFRSNQPQHF
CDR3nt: TGTGCCAGCAGCTTTTTCCGGAGCAATCAGCCCCAGCATTTT